Listed below are T cell receptor beta chains from one sample, sequenced in a study of T cell repertoires in cytomegalovirus infection. Using its own MiXCR run on the reads, TCRdb lists one record per CDR3 protein. The table has some 150,000 distinct CDR3 sequences, around 24% seen once; the top ten hold about a tenth. Specimen: PBMCs. The receptors derive from a human donor in good health (CMV status not recorded). Some clones in this sample may be carry-over from other donors' samples. The CDR3 runs from the conserved cysteine through the conserved F or W. A D gene is named only where the DNA matches it firmly. Clone size, where shown, is once, few, many, or a class for clones that have expanded.

-	-	TRBV6-5	TRBJ2-7	CASSHTPGHTYEQYF	TGTGCCAGCAGCCACACCCCGGGACATACCTACGAGCAGTACTTC
few	-	TRBV19	TRBJ2-1	CASSTGLNNEQFF	TGTGCCAGTAGTACAGGACTGAACAATGAGCAGTTCTTC
few	-	TRBV28	TRBJ1-1	CAVKENTEAFF	TGTGCCGTCAAGGAGAACACTGAAGCTTTCTTT
-	TRBD1	TRBV2	TRBJ1-5	CASSEFGQGDQPQHF	TGTGCCAGCAGTGAATTCGGACAGGGGGATCAGCCCCAGCATTTT
-	TRBD2	TRBV12-3/TRBV12-4	TRBJ2-7	CASSSSIAGVSYEQYF	TGTGCCAGCAGTTCTAGTATAGCGGGAGTATCCTACGAGCAGTACTTC
-	TRBD1	TRBV5-6	TRBJ1-1	CASSYAGQLGEAFF	TGTGCCAGCAGCTACGCGGGACAGTTGGGCGAAGCTTTCTTT
-	TRBD2	TRBV28	TRBJ2-5	CASSPRAGVGETQYF	TGTGCCAGCAGTCCCCGGGCGGGGGTTGGGGAGACCCAGTACTTC
-	TRBD2	TRBV5-6	TRBJ2-1	CASSLASGRATHNEQFF	TGTGCCAGCAGCTTGGCTAGCGGGAGGGCCACTCACAATGAGCAGTTCTTC
-	TRBD1	TRBV20-1	TRBJ1-3	CSAIRDSSGNTIYF	TGCAGTGCCATCCGGGACAGCTCTGGAAACACCATATATTTT
many	-	TRBV12-3/TRBV12-4	TRBJ2-1	CASTSLAGEQFF	TGTGCCAGCACCTCTCTAGCAGGTGAGCAGTTCTTC
few	TRBD1	TRBV11-1	TRBJ1-1	CASRQRDSETEAFF	TGTGCCAGCAGACAACGGGACAGTGAGACTGAAGCTTTCTTT
-	-	TRBV2	TRBJ2-7	CASSSRQDWTSYEQYF	TGTGCCAGCAGTTCACGCCAAGACTGGACCTCCTACGAGCAGTACTTC
-	-	TRBV28	TRBJ2-7	CASSLSDYSREQYF	TGTGCCAGCAGTTTATCCGACTATAGCCGCGAGCAGTACTTC
-	TRBD2	TRBV19	TRBJ2-7	CASSIQRELYEQYF	TGTGCCAGTAGTATCCAGCGGGAGTTGTACGAGCAGTACTTC
few	TRBD1	TRBV20-1	TRBJ1-5	CSASQRDRVQPQHF	TGCAGTGCTAGTCAGAGGGACAGGGTTCAGCCCCAGCATTTT
medium-sized	-	TRBV19	TRBJ1-1	CASRNLNTEAFF	TGTGCCAGTAGAAACCTGAACACTGAAGCTTTCTTT
-	-	TRBV9	TRBJ2-7	CASSVGVMQTYEQYF	TGTGCCAGCAGCGTAGGAGTGATGCAGACCTACGAGCAGTACTTC
-	-	TRBV13	TRBJ1-1	CASRIRENTEAFF	TGTGCCAGCAGGATCAGGGAGAACACTGAAGCTTTCTTT
few	TRBD2	TRBV20-1	TRBJ2-1	CSARGPSGLYNEQFF	TGCAGTGCTAGAGGGCCTAGCGGGTTATACAATGAGCAGTTCTTC
-	-	TRBV29-1	TRBJ2-7	CSVQESGPLDEQYF	TGCAGCGTTCAGGAGTCAGGCCCTTTGGACGAGCAGTACTTC
many	TRBD2	TRBV7-2	TRBJ2-5	CASSFGAAGKGSQYF	TGTGCCAGCAGCTTTGGGGCAGCGGGGAAGGGGTCCCAGTACTTC
many	TRBD1	TRBV7-2	TRBJ2-1	CASSLGAGGAYNEQFF	TGTGCCAGCAGCCTAGGGGCAGGGGGAGCCTACAATGAGCAGTTCTTC
-	TRBD1	TRBV28	TRBJ2-7	CASSLRQGNYEQYF	TGTGCCAGCAGTTTACGACAGGGGAATTACGAGCAGTACTTC
many	-	TRBV7-2	TRBJ2-6	CASSYSVEPSGANVLTF	TGTGCCAGCAGCTATAGTGTCGAACCATCTGGGGCCAACGTCCTGACTTTC
few	TRBD2	TRBV20-1	TRBJ2-2	CSARERTSGNTGELFF	TGCAGTGCTAGGGAAAGGACTAGCGGGAACACCGGGGAGCTGTTTTTT
-	-	TRBV30	TRBJ2-3	CAWMAGPGTDTQYF	TGTGCCTGGATGGCAGGCCCTGGGACAGATACGCAGTATTTT
-	-	TRBV20-1	TRBJ1-6	CSAPKGFENSPLHF	TGCAGTGCCCCGAAGGGGTTTGAAAATTCACCCCTCCACTTT
-	-	TRBV28	TRBJ1-1	CASKSGRTNTEAFF	TGTGCCAGCAAGTCGGGACGGACGAACACTGAAGCTTTCTTT
-	-	TRBV28	TRBJ1-1	CASRGWGAIEAFF	TGTGCCAGCAGGGGGTGGGGGGCTATTGAAGCTTTCTTT
-	-	TRBV19	TRBJ2-2	CGTANTGELFF	TGTGGCACAGCTAACACCGGGGAGCTGTTTTTT
many	TRBD1	TRBV7-2	TRBJ1-5	CASSLSAGQGGNQPQHF	TGTGCCAGCAGCTTATCTGCGGGACAGGGCGGGAATCAGCCCCAGCATTTT
-	TRBD1	TRBV10-3	TRBJ1-1	CAISDYRGSNTEAFF	TGTGCCATCAGTGACTACAGGGGCTCGAACACTGAAGCTTTCTTT
few	-	TRBV7-9	TRBJ2-1	CASRTDGYNEQFF	TGTGCCAGCAGGACGGACGGGTACAATGAGCAGTTCTTC
-	-	TRBV14	TRBJ2-1	CASSQDMTGNEQFF	TGTGCCAGCAGCCAAGATATGACAGGCAATGAGCAGTTCTTC
few	TRBD2	TRBV29-1	TRBJ2-3	CSVESSSGETDTQYF	TGCAGCGTTGAATCTTCTAGCGGAGAAACAGATACGCAGTATTTT
-	TRBD2	TRBV7-2	TRBJ2-3	CASSLGGGLSGDTQYF	TGTGCCAGCAGCTTAGGGGGGGGTCTTTCCGGAGATACGCAGTATTTT
-	-	TRBV28	TRBJ2-1	CASSLSRVDEQFF	TGTGCCAGCAGTTTATCGAGGGTCGATGAGCAGTTCTTC
-	TRBD1	TRBV11-2	TRBJ1-6	CASSSLADRNLHF	TGTGCCAGCAGCTCACTTGCGGACAGGAACCTCCACTTT
-	-	TRBV6-6	TRBJ1-5	CASSYGGGGQPQHF	TGTGCCAGCAGTTACGGTGGGGGCGGTCAGCCCCAGCATTTT
many	TRBD1	TRBV6-5	TRBJ1-2	CASSSAPRDRSYGYTF	TGTGCCAGCAGTTCCGCGCCCCGGGACAGAAGCTATGGCTACACCTTC
many	-	TRBV7-2	TRBJ2-1	CASSLGPYRAVGNEQFF	TGTGCCAGCAGCTTAGGCCCTTACAGGGCTGTAGGGAATGAGCAGTTCTTC
few	TRBD2	TRBV28	TRBJ2-1	CASSSGTSALREQFF	TGTGCCAGCAGTTCCGGGACTAGTGCCCTTCGTGAGCAGTTCTTC
many	-	TRBV7-2	TRBJ2-3	CASSSTTDTQYF	TGTGCCAGCAGCTCCACCACAGATACGCAGTATTTT
-	-	TRBV7-2	TRBJ1-1	CASRHTSTEREGTVAFF	TGTGCCAGCAGGCATACATCGACAGAAAGGGAGGGGACTGTAGCTTTCTTT
many	-	TRBV11-2	TRBJ1-1	CASSARQNMNTEAFF	TGTGCCAGCAGCGCGCGACAGAACATGAACACTGAAGCTTTCTTT
few	-	TRBV3-1	TRBJ2-1	CASSQGLAQTGDEQFF	TGTGCCAGCAGCCAAGGATTAGCGCAAACTGGTGATGAGCAGTTCTTC
many	-	TRBV7-2	TRBJ1-2	CASSPPGGGYTF	TGTGCCAGCAGCCCACCGGGGGGAGGCTACACCTTC
-	-	TRBV2	TRBJ2-3	CASSFSTTDTQYF	TGTGCCAGCAGTTTTTCGACCACAGATACGCAGTATTTT
-	-	TRBV6-5	TRBJ1-3	CASSYGQGGNTIYF	TGTGCCAGCAGTTACGGGCAGGGGGGAAACACCATATATTTT
few	-	TRBV23-1	TRBJ2-7	CASSHPPGGYEQYF	TGCGCCAGCAGTCACCCACCTGGCGGCTACGAGCAGTACTTC
few	TRBD1	TRBV3-1	TRBJ1-1	CASSRGDRGPVDTEAFF	TGTGCCAGCAGCCGAGGGGACAGGGGGCCAGTGGACACTGAAGCTTTCTTT
-	-	TRBV2	TRBJ1-4	CASRPIQGTATNEKLFF	TGTGCCAGCAGACCCATACAGGGAACTGCAACTAATGAAAAACTGTTTTTT
-	-	TRBV29-1	TRBJ2-7	CSVGGLYEQYF	TGCAGCGTTGGGGGTCTATACGAGCAGTACTTC
-	-	TRBV19	TRBJ2-7	CASSISLGGQGEQYF	TGTGCCAGTAGTATTTCGCTCGGGGGGCAGGGCGAGCAGTACTTC
many	-	TRBV28	TRBJ2-5	CASSLPRDGGETQYF	TGTGCCAGCAGTTTGCCCAGGGACGGAGGAGAGACCCAGTACTTC
-	TRBD1	TRBV28	TRBJ2-3	CASSLRGQGTDTQYF	TGTGCCAGCAGTTTAAGGGGACAGGGCACAGATACGCAGTATTTT
many	-	TRBV11-2	TRBJ1-1	CASSLVRAGDANTEAFF	TGTGCCAGCAGCTTAGTGCGGGCAGGGGATGCGAACACTGAAGCTTTCTTT
many	-	TRBV7-2	TRBJ1-5	CASSVQRNQPQHF	TGTGCCAGCTCCGTTCAGAGAAATCAGCCCCAGCATTTT
many	-	TRBV7-2	TRBJ2-5	CASSDRGSGETQYF	TGTGCCAGCAGCGATAGGGGGAGCGGGGAGACCCAGTACTTC